This TCR beta chain came from a study of T cell changes during pregnancy in multiple sclerosis. This clone was counted between two and nine times. CDR1 and CDR2 (germline): SGHRS, YFSETQ. The J segment lost 5 bases and the V segment lost 0 bases, leaving 4 bases of the junction unmatched. This CDR3 is 15 amino acids long. TCRdb keeps only in-frame clones here, not all; method: immunoSEQ multiplex PCR. The sample has approximately 83,000 clones; approximately 92% are singletons. This chain joins TRBV5-1 and TRBJ1-4; 7 bases line up with TRBD1. The origin of this receptor is a female donor with multiple sclerosis, enrolled in a pregnancy study. The source material was peripheral blood, sampled in the first trimester of pregnancy. The CDR3 sequence is CASSLGGQLNEKLFF. The CDR3 DNA sequence: TGCGCCAGCAGCTTGGGGGGACAGTTAAATGAAAAACTGTTTTTT.